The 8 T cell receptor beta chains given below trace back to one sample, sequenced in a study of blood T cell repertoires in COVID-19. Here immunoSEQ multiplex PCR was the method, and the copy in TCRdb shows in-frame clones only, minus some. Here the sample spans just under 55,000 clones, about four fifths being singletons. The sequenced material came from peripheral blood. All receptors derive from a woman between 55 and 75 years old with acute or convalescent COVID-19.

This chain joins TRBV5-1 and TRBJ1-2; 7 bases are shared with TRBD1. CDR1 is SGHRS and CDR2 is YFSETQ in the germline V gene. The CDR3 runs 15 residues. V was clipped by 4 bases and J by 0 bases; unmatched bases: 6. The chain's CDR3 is CASSETGTANYGYTF. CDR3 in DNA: TGCGCCAGCAGCGAAACCGGGACAGCTAACTATGGCTACACCTTC.

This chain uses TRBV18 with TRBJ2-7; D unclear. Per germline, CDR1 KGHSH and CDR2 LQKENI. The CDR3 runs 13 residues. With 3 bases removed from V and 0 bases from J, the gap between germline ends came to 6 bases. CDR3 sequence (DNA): TGTGCCAGCTCACCGCCCAGCTCCTACGAGCAGTACTTC. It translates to CASSPPSSYEQYF.

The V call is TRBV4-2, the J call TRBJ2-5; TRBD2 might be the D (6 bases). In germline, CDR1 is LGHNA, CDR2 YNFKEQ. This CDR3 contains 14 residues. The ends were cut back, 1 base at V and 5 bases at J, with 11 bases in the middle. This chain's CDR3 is CASSQGAGWETQYF. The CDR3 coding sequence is TGTGCCAGCAGCCAAGGAGCGGGCTGGGAGACCCAGTACTTC.

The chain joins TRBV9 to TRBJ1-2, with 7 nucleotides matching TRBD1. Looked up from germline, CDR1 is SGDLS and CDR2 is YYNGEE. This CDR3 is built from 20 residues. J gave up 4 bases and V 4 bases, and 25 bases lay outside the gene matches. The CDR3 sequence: CASSQVGWATGTAQGYGYTF. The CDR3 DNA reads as TGTGCCAGCAGCCAAGTTGGGTGGGCAACAGGGACAGCGCAGGGCTATGGCTACACCTTC.

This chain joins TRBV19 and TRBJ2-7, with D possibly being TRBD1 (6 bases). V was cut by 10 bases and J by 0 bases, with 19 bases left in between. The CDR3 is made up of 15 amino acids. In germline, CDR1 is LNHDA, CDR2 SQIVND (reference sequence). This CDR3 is CATAEQGRSSYEQYF. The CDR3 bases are TGTGCCACCGCCGAACAGGGTCGTTCCTCCTACGAGCAGTACTTC.

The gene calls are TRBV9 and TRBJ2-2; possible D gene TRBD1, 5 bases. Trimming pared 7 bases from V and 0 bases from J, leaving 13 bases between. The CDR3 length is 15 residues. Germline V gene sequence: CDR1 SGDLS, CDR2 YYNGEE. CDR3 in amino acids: CASGAYSTNTGELFF. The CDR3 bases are TGTGCCAGCGGGGCGTACTCCACGAACACCGGGGAGCTGTTTTTT.

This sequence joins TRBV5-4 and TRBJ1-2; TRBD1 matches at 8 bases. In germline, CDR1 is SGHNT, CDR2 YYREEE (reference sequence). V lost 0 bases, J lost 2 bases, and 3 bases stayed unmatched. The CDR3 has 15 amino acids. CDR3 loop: CASSLGAGGNYGYTF. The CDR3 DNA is TGTGCCAGCAGCTTGGGGGCAGGGGGCAACTATGGCTACACCTTC.

The CDR3 region is CASSEQTGALGTEAFF. The CDR3, as DNA: TGTGCCAGCAGCGAGCAGACAGGGGCATTGGGCACTGAAGCTTTCTTT. The chain links TRBV7-2 to TRBJ1-1; 8 nucleotides agree with TRBD1. Germline-derived CDR1 and CDR2 are SGHTA and FQGNSA. The CDR3 consists of 16 residues. V shed 5 bases, J shed 4 bases, and the junction held 12 bases outside the gene matches.